Each of the 18 T cell receptor beta chains below was sequenced from the same sample in a study of shared clonotypes between healthy human individuals. The method was immunoSEQ multiplex PCR; TCRdb's version includes in-frame clones alone and lacks a portion of them. The sample consists of about 1.1 million clones, about 84% of them appearing once. Specimen: memory CD4+ T cells from PBMCs. The subset denotes: CD45RA-negative fraction. The source of these receptors is a young man in good health. Some clones in this sample may be carry-over from other donors' samples.

This chain joins TRBV6-5 and TRBJ2-1; the D gene is possibly TRBD2 (6 bases). Germline V gives CDR1 MNHEY, CDR2 SVGAGI. Trimming stripped 2 bases from V and 10 bases from J, with 15 bases between. CDR3 size: 14 residues. CDR3 sequence: CASSYGYSGREQFF. CDR3 DNA sequence: TGTGCCAGCAGTTACGGTTACTCTGGGAGGGAGCAGTTCTTC.

This clone was detected only a few times. This chain uses TRBV18 with TRBJ2-3, with TRBD1 matching 10 bases. The CDR3 is 15 amino acids. V gave up 3 bases and J gave up 2 bases; unmatched junction bases: 2. CDR1 is KGHSH, CDR2 LQKENI, per germline. The CDR3 nucleotides are TGTGCCAGCTCACCCGGACAGGGGGACACAGATACGCAGTATTTT. It yields the protein CASSPGQGDTDTQYF.

This rearrangement joins TRBV7-2 to TRBJ2-6; D may be TRBD1 or TRBD2 (5 bases each). The CDR3 has 16 amino acids. Germline lookup yields CDR1 SGHTA and CDR2 FQGNSA. Trimming shortened V by 1 base and J by 8 bases, and 15 bases separated the two germline ends. CDR3 bases: TGTGCCAGCAGCTTAGGTTTGGGGGTTATTCCCAACGTCCTGACTTTC. It encodes CASSLGLGVIPNVLTF.

The chain has TRBV27 and TRBJ1-1; 9 bases line up with TRBD1. The CDR3 is made up of 13 amino acids. The germline gives CDR1 MNHEY, CDR2 SMNVEV (reference sequence). With 7 bases clipped from V and 5 bases from J, the junction kept 5 bases outside the gene matches. CDR3 coding DNA: TGTGCCAGCATTGACAGGGGGAAAACTGAAGCTTTCTTT. Protein product: CASIDRGKTEAFF.

V usage is TRBV7-2 and J usage is TRBJ1-1; D remains ambiguous. V was trimmed by 1 base and J by 4 bases, leaving 13 bases between them. The CDR3 contains 15 residues. Germline CDR1 is SGHTA and CDR2 is FQGNSA. CDR3 protein: CASSLVSGLSTEAFF. DNA for the CDR3: TGTGCCAGCAGCTTAGTTTCAGGCTTGAGCACTGAAGCTTTCTTT.

The rearrangement links TRBV2 to TRBJ1-2; 8 bases are a match to TRBD1. Germline V CDR1 and CDR2: SNHLY, FYNNEI. CDR3 size: 14 residues. V was clipped by 1 base and J by 5 bases; unmatched bases: 3. The CDR3 sequence is CASSEDRGGYGYTF. For the CDR3, the DNA is TGTGCCAGCAGTGAAGACAGGGGGGGATATGGCTACACCTTC.

The chain uses TRBV10-1 and TRBJ2-1, with D unclear. With 3 bases removed from V and 9 bases from J, the gap between germline ends came to 9 bases. Germline lookup yields CDR1 WNHNN and CDR2 SYGVQD (reference sequence). The CDR3 contains 12 residues. CDR3 region: CASSELYGEQFF. CDR3 nucleotides: TGCGCCAGCAGTGAACTATACGGTGAGCAGTTCTTC.

Concerning this clone: A junction end diverges from the germline sequence, so it may reflect a read error. The chain employs TRBV28 and TRBJ1-5, with a possible D match to TRBD1 (5 bases). Germline CDR1 and CDR2: MDHEN and SYDVKM. The CDR3 sequence is 20 residues long. This CDR3 reads CASGFPPVRGGPISNQPQHF. CDR3 coding DNA: TGTGCCAGCGGTTTCCCACCCGTACGGGGGGGTCCGATTAGCAATCAGCCCCAGCATTTT.

The rearrangement joins TRBV28 to TRBJ1-2, with 7 nucleotides matching TRBD1. V trimming: 8 bases; J trimming: 8 bases; junction bases outside the gene matches: 17. There are 15 residues in the CDR3. Germline-derived CDR1 and CDR2 are MDHEN and SYDVKM. The CDR3: CASSWNRGRIIGYTF. CDR3 bases: TGTGCCAGCTCATGGAACAGGGGCCGGATTATCGGCTACACCTTC.

This clone was seen only once. The chain recombines TRBV5-1 with TRBJ2-1, with 9 bases lining up with TRBD2. Trimming at V came to 2 bases and at J to 5 bases, leaving 5 bases not matched to a gene. This CDR3 is 15 amino acids long. Germline V gene lookup returns CDR1 SGHRS and CDR2 YFSETQ. The CDR3 coding sequence is TGCGCCAGCAGCTTACCTAGCGGGACCGACAATGAGCAGTTCTTC. Protein sequence: CASSLPSGTDNEQFF.

On this clone: Being one base from a much bigger clone, this may be a read error. This chain links TRBV30 with TRBJ1-5; D possibly corresponds to TRBD1 (6 bases). Trimming removed 3 bases at V and 7 bases at J, with 13 bases between. This CDR3 has 13 residues. Germline CDR1 GTSNPN, CDR2 SVGIG (reference sequence). CDR3 sequence (DNA): TGTGCCTGGAGCACCGGACAGAAACAGCCCCAGCATTTT. This translates into CAWSTGQKQPQHF.

This chain links TRBV5-1 with TRBJ2-3; TRBD1 aligns across 7 bases. This CDR3 region has 14 residues. J gave up 2 bases and V 2 bases, and 2 bases lay outside the gene matches. CDR1 SGHRS and CDR2 YFSETQ come from the germline V gene. CDR3 sequence (DNA): TGCGCCAGCAGCTTTGACAGGGCCACAGATACGCAGTATTTT. This translates into CASSFDRATDTQYF.

The rearrangement uses TRBV7-9 and TRBJ2-1; possibly TRBD1 for D (6 bases). Between the trimmed V and J ends, which lost 5 bases and 1 base, there was a span of 12 bases. Germline V gene lookup returns CDR1 SEHNR and CDR2 FQNEAQ (reference sequence). The length of the CDR3 is 15 residues. This CDR3 reads CASSLLTGSYNEQFF. CDR3 nucleotide sequence: TGTGCCAGCAGCCTCCTGACAGGTTCCTACAATGAGCAGTTCTTC.

On this clone itself: This sample includes further DNA sequences coding for the same CDR3. The chain is built from TRBV18 and TRBJ2-1, with 9 bases lining up with TRBD2. Germline V gives CDR1 KGHSH, CDR2 LQKENI. The CDR3 sequence is 14 residues long. With V trimmed by 3 bases and J by 6 bases, 3 bases remained unmatched. This chain's CDR3 is CASSPGREGNEQFF. The CDR3 DNA is TGTGCCAGCTCACCGGGGCGGGAGGGCAATGAGCAGTTCTTC.

The chain joins TRBV7-2 to TRBJ2-6; 10 nucleotides line up with TRBD2. V shed 1 base and J 11 bases; nucleotides not matched to a gene: 14. The CDR3 consists of 18 residues. Germline CDR1 is SGHTA and CDR2 is FQGNSA. In DNA, the CDR3 is TGTGCCAGCAGCTTAGGACGCAGCGGGAGGGCGGTCATGCACGTCCTGACTTTC. Its protein product is CASSLGRSGRAVMHVLTF.

This clone was picked up a small number of times. This sequence joins TRBV28 and TRBJ2-3, with a possible D match to TRBD2 (6 bases). The CDR3 runs 16 residues. V shed 7 bases and J shed 2 bases, with 19 bases lying between them. The germline V gene encodes CDR1 MDHEN and CDR2 SYDVKM. CDR3 protein: CASTRDWTGVTDTQYF. The CDR3 nucleotides are TGTGCCAGCACGCGGGATTGGACGGGGGTCACAGATACGCAGTATTTT.

This clone has more than one count but fewer than ten. This chain uses TRBV27 with TRBJ2-3, with D possibly being TRBD1 (6 bases). The CDR3 is 16 amino acids. Looked up from germline, CDR1 is MNHEY and CDR2 is SMNVEV (reference sequence). Trimming took off 8 bases at V and 6 bases at J, with 24 bases between the two ends. The CDR3 loop is CASGGGATGDLDTQYF. As DNA, the CDR3 is TGTGCCAGCGGCGGTGGGGCGACAGGAGACTTGGATACGCAGTATTTT.

V and J are TRBV29-1 and TRBJ1-1; a possible D gene is TRBD1 (5 bases). Trimming shortened V by 5 bases and J by 4 bases, and 17 bases separated the two germline ends. CDR1 is SQVTM, CDR2 ANQGSEA, per germline. CDR3 length equals 14 residues. The chain's CDR3 is CSVRRDPGATEAFF. Written as DNA, the CDR3 is TGCAGCGTTCGTAGGGACCCGGGTGCCACTGAAGCTTTCTTT.